The next 22 T cell receptor beta chains were all read from a single sample in a study of tissue T cells after allogeneic stem cell transplantation. This table comes from immunoSEQ multiplex PCR, and its TCRdb copy is limited to in-frame clones, with some not included. Among about 21,000 clones, 60% to 80% were seen once, and the ten largest hold about 0.41%. The sample comprised blood. Source of these receptors: a female BALB/c mouse in good health. Mice of this strain are of MHC haplotype H2-d.

Regarding this clone: Germline and genes: mouse. CDR3 sequence reads: CASSILDRGSNTEVFF. CDR3 DNA (partial): TGTGCCAGCAGTATACTGGACAGGGGGTCGAACACAGAAGTCTTC. The chain couples TRBV19 to TRBJ1-1, with 10 positions matching TRBD1. The read terminates 1 residue ahead of where the CDR3 ends, so the germline J gene completes it. The CDR3 has 16 residues. From germline, CDR1 is FNHDT and CDR2 SITEND (reference sequence). V gave up 1 base and J gave up 1 base; unmatched junction bases: 4.

Points on this clone: The germline and genes are mouse ones. CDR3 amino acids: CASSQDGIYNSPLYF. The part of the CDR3 DNA that was read is TGTGCCAGCAGCCAAGATGGGATCTATAATTCGCCCCTCTAC. The chain joins TRBV5 to TRBJ1-6; D call uncertain. The read terminates 1 residue before the CDR3 end, so the remaining end is supplied by the germline J gene. TRBJ1-6 is sorted into the ORF group, with uncertain function. Germline V gene lookup returns CDR1 LGHNA and CDR2 YNLKQL (reference sequence). V was shortened by 0 bases and J by 3 bases, with 6 bases between the two germline ends. This CDR3 contains 15 residues.

A word on this clone: Mouse names are used for the genes. The CDR3 end lies 1 residue beyond the end of the read and is filled in from the germline J gene. The rearrangement uses TRBV2 and TRBJ2-5, with D possibly TRBD2 on 5 matching bases. The CDR3 loop spans 15 amino acids. Germline V gene data show CDR1 as LGHNA and CDR2 as YSYQKL. Trimming shortened V by 1 base and J by 2 bases, and 10 bases separated the two germline ends. The part of the CDR3 DNA that was read is TGTGCCAGCAGCCAAGTCGAGCTGGGCCAAGACACCCAGTAC. Encoded protein: CASSQVELGQDTQY. Given in full, the CDR3 is CASSQVELGQDTQYF.

To note about this clone: Gene and germline names: mouse. The sequenced CDR3 bases are TGTGCCAGCGGGCCTGGGGATAACTATGCTGAGCAGTTC. This translates into CASGPGDNYAEQF. The whole CDR3 region reads CASGPGDNYAEQFF. This rearrangement joins TRBV13-2 to TRBJ2-1; D might be TRBD2 (6 bases). Sequencing ends 1 residue short of the CDR3 end; the germline J gene provides the rest. The V end was cut by 5 bases, the J end by 0 bases, with 9 bases between. The length of the CDR3 is 14 residues. Germline CDR1 is NNHNN and CDR2 is SYGAGS (reference sequence).

About this clone: Gene names are mouse gene names. The observed sequence ends 1 residue before the CDR3 terminus, with the missing tail filled in from the germline J gene. This chain joins TRBV20 and TRBJ2-3, with unresolved D. This CDR3 has 13 amino acids. Germline CDR1 GFQATS, CDR2 STVNSAI. Trimming pared 1 base from V and 0 bases from J, leaving 5 bases between. CDR3 bases read: TGTGGTGCTAGGGCAGCTAGTGCAGAAACGCTGTAT. Protein: CGARAASAETLY. The full CDR3 sequence reads CGARAASAETLYF.

As to this clone: Mouse gene names and germline throughout. The CDR3 goes on 1 residue after the read ends, and that part is filled in from the germline J gene. The chain links TRBV20 to TRBJ2-4; 12 bases are shared with TRBD2. This CDR3 spans 16 amino acids. CDR1 and CDR2 (germline): GFQATS, STVNSAI. V lost 0 bases and J lost 0; bases outside the gene matches: 1. The sequenced part of the CDR3 DNA is TGTGGTGCTAGGGATGGGACTGGGGGGAGTCAAAACACCTTGTAC. Protein product: CGARDGTGGSQNTLY. The whole CDR3 sequence is CGARDGTGGSQNTLYF.

As regards this clone: Any gene name here is a mouse gene name. The read terminates 1 residue ahead of where the CDR3 ends, so the germline J gene completes it. The chain combines TRBV4 with TRBJ2-1; D unresolved. The V end was cut by 3 bases, the J end by 3 bases, with 3 bases between. This CDR3 region has 12 residues. Germline-derived CDR1 and CDR2 are LGHDT and YNNKQL (reference sequence). The CDR3 bases that were read are TGTGCCAGCAGCTACGGCTATGCTGAGCAGTTC. This gives the protein CASSYGYAEQF. The CDR3 as a whole reads CASSYGYAEQFF. Using reference TRBV4 and TRBJ2-1 for the parts outside the CDR3, the full variable domain is ETAVFQTPNYHVTQVGNEVSFNCKQTLGHDTMYWYKQDSKKLLKIMFSYNNKQLIVNETVPRRFSPQSSDKAHLNLRIKSVEPEDSAVYLCASSYGYAEQFFGPGTRLTVL.

About this clone itself: Gene names are mouse gene names. The CDR3 end is not reached by the read, which stops 1 residue before it; the germline J gene fills it in. This chain connects TRBV5 to TRBJ2-7; 9 nucleotides line up with TRBD1. V dropped 1 base and J dropped 0; count of bases not matched to a gene: 1. Germline V gene data show CDR1 as LGHNA and CDR2 as YNLKQL (reference sequence). This CDR3 has 15 residues. Partial CDR3 DNA: TGTGCCAGCAGCCAAGGGGGACAGGGCTCCTATGAACAGTAC. This gives the protein CASSQGGQGSYEQY. The whole CDR3 protein reads CASSQGGQGSYEQYF.

Only a few counts were recorded for this clone. These gene names are mouse names. The read ends 1 residue early relative to the CDR3; the germline J gene fills the gap. The chain carries TRBV13-2 and TRBJ2-7, with 9 bases identical to TRBD2. This CDR3 has 14 residues. J lost 4 bases, V lost 5 bases, and 7 bases had no gene match. Looked up from germline, CDR1 is NNHNN and CDR2 is SYGAGS (reference sequence). The CDR3 DNA, read in part, is TGTGCCAGCGGAGAGACTGGGGGTTCTTATGAACAGTAC. This gives the protein CASGETGGSYEQY. The whole CDR3 sequence reads CASGETGGSYEQYF.

A word on this clone: The gene symbols are mouse symbols. The CDR3 extends 1 residue past the end of the read, so its final part is completed from the germline J gene. The gene calls are TRBV19 and TRBJ2-5; 7 nucleotides agree with TRBD2. This CDR3 has 15 residues. Trimming at V came to 1 base and at J to 1 base, leaving 3 bases not matched to a gene. Germline V gives CDR1 FNHDT, CDR2 SITEND (reference sequence). The CDR3 spells CASSITGLDQDTQYF. CDR3 DNA (partial): TGTGCCAGCAGTATAACCGGACTGGACCAAGACACCCAGTAC.

Worth noting for this clone: The genes and germline here are from mouse. The read halts 1 residue ahead of the CDR3 end, with the missing end drawn from the germline J gene. V is TRBV5 and J is TRBJ2-1, with D possibly being TRBD2 (5 bases). This CDR3 comprises 14 residues. CDR1 is LGHNA and CDR2 is YNLKQL in the germline V gene (reference sequence). V was trimmed by 1 base and J by 5 bases, leaving 9 bases between them. The CDR3 sequence is CASSQVWGDAEQFF. The sequenced CDR3 bases are TGTGCCAGCAGCCAAGTGTGGGGAGATGCTGAGCAGTTC.

About this clone itself: The germline and genes are mouse ones. The read ends 1 residue early relative to the CDR3; the germline J gene fills the gap. The V gene is TRBV5, the J gene TRBJ1-4; D perhaps matches TRBD1 (5 bases). V was pared by 0 bases and J by 3 bases, with 8 bases between. CDR1 LGHNA and CDR2 YNLKQL come from the germline V gene (reference sequence). The CDR3 extends over 15 amino acids. CDR3 residues: CASSQDQGPNERLFF. CDR3 DNA (partial): TGTGCCAGCAGCCAAGACCAGGGACCCAACGAAAGATTATTT.

With regard to this clone: Genes and germline come from the mouse. The sequence runs out 1 residue before the end of the CDR3; the remainder is reconstructed from the germline J gene. The chain recombines TRBV2 with TRBJ2-3; TRBD2 agrees at 11 bases. Germline CDR1 reads LGHNA; CDR2 reads YSYQKL. The junction had 2 bases not matched to a gene; V was cut back by 0 bases and J by 0 bases. The CDR3 covers 17 residues. The CDR3 reads CASSQDGDWGSAETLYF. The part of the CDR3 DNA that was read is TGTGCCAGCAGCCAAGATGGGGACTGGGGGAGTGCAGAAACGCTGTAT.

For this clone: Gene names are the mouse ones. The CDR3 end is not reached by the read, which stops 1 residue before it; the germline J gene fills it in. V and J are TRBV4 and TRBJ2-1; the match to TRBD2 covers 10 bases. CDR1 is LGHDT and CDR2 is YNNKQL in the germline V gene (reference sequence). V lost 6 bases to trimming and J lost 9 bases; unmatched junction nucleotides: 8. The CDR3 sequence is 14 residues long. CDR3 protein: CASRRTGGGGEQFF. Partial CDR3 DNA: TGTGCCAGCAGGAGGACTGGGGGAGGAGGTGAGCAGTTC.

For this clone: Genes here carry mouse names. Read data end 1 residue before the CDR3 end; the end is taken from the germline J gene. Other DNA sequences in the sample encode the same CDR3. This rearrangement joins TRBV13-3 to TRBJ2-7; 9 bases fit TRBD2. The germline V gene encodes CDR1 NNHDY and CDR2 SYVADS. V was clipped by 0 bases and J by 7 bases; unmatched bases: 5. CDR3 size: 14 residues. CDR3 residues: CASSDVGGRGEQYF. CDR3 DNA, as far as it was read: TGTGCCAGCAGTGATGTGGGGGGGCGAGGGGAACAGTAC.

Points on this clone: These gene names are mouse names. With the read ending 1 residue before the CDR3 end, the germline J gene is used to fill in that end. The rearrangement links TRBV13-2 to TRBJ1-2, with 7 bases lining up with TRBD1. Trimming took 5 bases from V and 4 from J; bases not matched to a gene: 5. Germline values: CDR1 NNHNN, CDR2 SYGAGS (reference sequence). The length of the CDR3 is 13 residues. This chain's CDR3 is CASGKTGPSDYTF. The covered CDR3 bases are TGTGCCAGCGGCAAGACAGGGCCCTCCGACTACACC.

This clone has a handful of counts. Gene and germline names: mouse. Read sequence stops 1 residue before the CDR3 end, and the germline J gene provides the missing end. The V and J genes are TRBV13-3 and TRBJ2-7; the match to TRBD1 covers 10 bases. J lost 7 bases, V lost 3 bases, and 4 bases had no gene match. Germline CDR1 NNHDY, CDR2 SYVADS. This CDR3 spans 13 amino acids. The CDR3 reads CASSGGQGGEQYF. CDR3 DNA, as far as it was read: TGTGCCAGCAGTGGCGGACAGGGGGGGGAACAGTAC.

About this clone: The genes and germline here are from mouse. The read is 1 residue too short to cover the CDR3 end, so that end is filled in from the germline J gene. The chain combines TRBV1 with TRBJ2-4, with TRBD1 identical over 8 bases. The CDR3 spans 15 residues. Trimming cost V 0 bases and J 8 bases; bases outside gene matches: 7. Germline V gene lookup returns CDR1 NSQYPW and CDR2 LRSPGD (reference sequence). Here the CDR3 reads CTCSADRQGTPTLYF. CDR3 DNA, as far as it was read: TGCACCTGCAGTGCAGATCGACAGGGGACTCCCACCTTGTAC.

A note on this clone: Here the gene names and germline are mouse. The read terminates 1 residue before the CDR3 end, so the remaining end is supplied by the germline J gene. This chain uses TRBV5 with TRBJ2-7; 13 bases are a match to TRBD2. With 4 bases clipped from V and 7 bases from J, the junction kept 7 bases outside the gene matches. This CDR3 comprises 15 residues. Germline assignment: CDR1 LGHNA and CDR2 YNLKQL (reference sequence). CDR3 protein: CASSPLGTGGVEQYF. The covered CDR3 bases are TGTGCCAGCAGCCCCCTGGGGACTGGGGGGGTCGAACAGTAC.

As concerns this clone: The gene names given are mouse names. The missing CDR3 end, 1 residue past where the read stops, is filled in from the germline J gene. The V call is TRBV3, the J call TRBJ1-1, with 12 bases fitting TRBD1. The CDR3 covers 16 residues. V lost 5 bases to trimming and J lost 5 bases; unmatched junction nucleotides: 9. CDR1 is SNHLY, CDR2 FYNGKV, per germline (reference sequence). The CDR3 loop reads CASSLGTGGAETEVFF. The CDR3 DNA, read in part, is TGTGCCAGCAGCCTCGGGACAGGGGGCGCAGAAACAGAAGTCTTC.

On this clone: Gene names denote mouse genes. The read terminates 1 residue before the CDR3 end, so the remaining end is supplied by the germline J gene. This chain joins TRBV19 and TRBJ2-5; 11 bases fit TRBD2. This CDR3 region has 16 residues. Germline V gene data show CDR1 as FNHDT and CDR2 as SITEND (reference sequence). The ends lost 4 bases at V and 0 bases at J; junction bases unmatched: 4. CDR3 loop: CASSPTGGANQDTQYF. The sequenced part of the CDR3 DNA is TGTGCCAGCAGTCCTACTGGGGGGGCGAACCAAGACACCCAGTAC.

Comment on this clone: Gene and germline names: mouse. Coverage ceases 1 residue before the CDR3 finishes, and the germline J gene fills in the end. The chain is built from TRBV20 and TRBJ2-1, with 9 positions matching TRBD1. The V gene end was trimmed by 3 bases and the J gene end by 4 bases; junction bases not matched to a gene: 4. The CDR3 sequence is 14 residues long. Germline values: CDR1 GFQATS, CDR2 STVNSAI. CDR3 protein: CGARFGTGYAEQFF. The sequenced CDR3 bases are TGTGGTGCTAGATTCGGGACAGGGTATGCTGAGCAGTTC.